Below, one T cell receptor beta chain is given with its context. Sequencing used immunoSEQ multiplex PCR; TCRdb keeps in-frame clones, though not all of them. The data show 77,000 or so clones, with approximately 80% seen just once and less than 8% held by the top ten. This record comes from a study of blood T cell repertoires in COVID-19. This sequence originates from a woman aged 60-75 years with acute or convalescent COVID-19. Sequenced material: peripheral blood.

CDR3 in amino acids: CASSLSKGVNTEAFF. The CDR3 coding sequence is TGTGCCAGCAGTTTATCTAAGGGGGTGAACACTGAAGCTTTCTTT. The chain couples TRBV27 to TRBJ1-1, with D possibly TRBD1 on 6 matching bases. The V end was cut by 0 bases, the J end by 0 bases, with 8 bases between. Germline CDR1 reads MNHEY; CDR2 reads SMNVEV (reference sequence). The CDR3 totals 15 residues.